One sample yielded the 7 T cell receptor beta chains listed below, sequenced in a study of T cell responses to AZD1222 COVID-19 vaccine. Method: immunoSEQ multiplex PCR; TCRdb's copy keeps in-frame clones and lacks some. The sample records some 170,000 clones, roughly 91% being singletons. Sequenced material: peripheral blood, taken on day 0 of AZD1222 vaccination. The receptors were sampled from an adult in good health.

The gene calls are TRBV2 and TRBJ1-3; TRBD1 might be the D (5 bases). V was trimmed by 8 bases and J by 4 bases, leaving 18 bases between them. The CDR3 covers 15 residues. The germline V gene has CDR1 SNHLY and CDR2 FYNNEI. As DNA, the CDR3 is TGTGCCAGCCGACTAGGGGAGAATGTAGGAAACACCATATATTTT. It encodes CASRLGENVGNTIYF.

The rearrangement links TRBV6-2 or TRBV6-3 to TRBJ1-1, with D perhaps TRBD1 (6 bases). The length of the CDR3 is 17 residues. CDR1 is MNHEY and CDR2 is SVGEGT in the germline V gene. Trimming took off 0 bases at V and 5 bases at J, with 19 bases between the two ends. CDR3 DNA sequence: TGTGCCAGCAGTTACTCCCCTCTTGGGGGGCGTTGGACTGAAGCTTTCTTT. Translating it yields CASSYSPLGGRWTEAFF.

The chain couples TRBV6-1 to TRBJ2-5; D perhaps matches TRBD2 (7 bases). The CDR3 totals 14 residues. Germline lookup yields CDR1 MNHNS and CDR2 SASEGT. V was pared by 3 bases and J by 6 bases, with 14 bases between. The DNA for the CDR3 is TGTGCCAGCAGTGAGGCGGGGGCCATTAAGACCCAGTACTTC. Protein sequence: CASSEAGAIKTQYF.

The CDR3 is CASSQDAGVNSPLHF. CDR3 DNA: TGCGCCAGCAGCCAAGATGCCGGGGTCAATTCACCCCTCCACTTT. The rearrangement joins TRBV4-3 to TRBJ1-6; D is undetermined. Trimming left V 0 bases short and J 7 bases short, with 10 bases between. The CDR3 loop spans 15 amino acids. Germline CDR1 and CDR2: LGHNA and YSLEER.

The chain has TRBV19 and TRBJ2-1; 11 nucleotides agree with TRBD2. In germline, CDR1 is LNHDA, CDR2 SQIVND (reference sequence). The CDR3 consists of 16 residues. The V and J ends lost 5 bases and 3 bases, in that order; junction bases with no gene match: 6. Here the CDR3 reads CASSPRLAGNYNEQFF. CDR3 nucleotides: TGTGCCAGTAGTCCTCGACTAGCGGGGAACTACAATGAGCAGTTCTTC.

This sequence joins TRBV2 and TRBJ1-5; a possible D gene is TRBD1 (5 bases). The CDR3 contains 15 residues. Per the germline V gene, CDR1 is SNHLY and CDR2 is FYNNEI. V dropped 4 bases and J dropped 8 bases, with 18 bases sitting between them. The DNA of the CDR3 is TGTGCCAGCAGTGGGGGGAGGAGGACCCAAGAGCCCCAGCATTTT. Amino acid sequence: CASSGGRRTQEPQHF.

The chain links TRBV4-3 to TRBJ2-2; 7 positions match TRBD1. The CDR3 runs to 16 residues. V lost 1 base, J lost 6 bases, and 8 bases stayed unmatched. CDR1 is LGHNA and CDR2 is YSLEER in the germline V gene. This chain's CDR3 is CASSQVTTGTPGELFF. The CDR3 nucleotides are TGCGCCAGCAGCCAAGTTACGACAGGGACCCCCGGGGAGCTGTTTTTT.